This T cell receptor (beta chain) emerged from a study of cytomegalovirus exposure and HLA in healthy donors. Vbeta (60) and Jbeta (13) primers were used in the PCR. Source study methods: Around 80 million unique TCR beta chains, around 11 million of them shared, were counted by a later analysis. The protocol was immunoSEQ multiplex PCR, while the TCRdb copy is restricted to in-frame clones and leaves out a portion. The V and J calls and clone size were taken over from that table, and D and trimming were inferred from the DNA. Among around 150,000 clones listed, 88% were seen once. Germline CDR1 MNHNS, CDR2 SASEGT. The CDR3 extends over 14 amino acids. Unmatched junction bases numbered 5, after V lost 6 bases and J lost 1 base. Concerning this clone: What it binds is not known.

Study-wide points: Equally common other TCR beta chains were less clonally expanded than HLA-associated ones, a later analysis found. Available immune exposure information was restricted to CMV serostatus only.

Source material: PBMCs. This chain links TRBV6-1 with TRBJ1-1; TRBD1 matches at 7 bases. This receptor was obtained from a woman in her forties in good health and CMV-seronegative. The chain's CDR3 is CASRGGQENTEAFF. In nucleotides, the CDR3 is TGTGCCAGCAGGGGAGGACAGGAGAACACTGAAGCTTTCTTT.